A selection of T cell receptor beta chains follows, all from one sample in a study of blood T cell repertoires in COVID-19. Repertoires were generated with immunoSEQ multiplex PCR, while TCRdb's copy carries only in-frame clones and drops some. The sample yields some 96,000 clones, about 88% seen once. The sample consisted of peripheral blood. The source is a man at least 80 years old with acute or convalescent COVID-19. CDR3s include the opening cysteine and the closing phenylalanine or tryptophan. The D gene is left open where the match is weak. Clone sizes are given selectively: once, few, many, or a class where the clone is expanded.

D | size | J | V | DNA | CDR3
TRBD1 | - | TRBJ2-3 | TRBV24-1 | TGTGCCACCAGTGCTGTGGGACAGACAGATACGCAGTATTTT | CATSAVGQTDTQYF
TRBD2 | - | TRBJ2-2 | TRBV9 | TGTGCCAGCAGCCCTAGACTAGCGCCTAAGGGCACCGGGGAGCTGTTTTTT | CASSPRLAPKGTGELFF
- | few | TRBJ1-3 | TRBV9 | TGTGCCAGCAGCTCAAGTACTGCCTCTGGAAACACCATATATTTT | CASSSSTASGNTIYF
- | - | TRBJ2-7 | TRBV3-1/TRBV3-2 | TGTGCCAGCAGCTCTATCTACGAGCAGTACTTC | CASSSIYEQYF
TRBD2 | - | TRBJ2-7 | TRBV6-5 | TGTGCCAGCAGCTTCCTTAGCGGGAGGGCCTACGAGCAGTACTTC | CASSFLSGRAYEQYF
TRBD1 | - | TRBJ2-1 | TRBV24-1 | TGTGCCACCAGTGATTTGTCAGGGGGCCGAGGCAATGAGCAGTTCTTC | CATSDLSGGRGNEQFF
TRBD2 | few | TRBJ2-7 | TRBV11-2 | TGTGCCAGCAGCTTAACTAGCGGGAGTTACGAGCAGTACTTC | CASSLTSGSYEQYF
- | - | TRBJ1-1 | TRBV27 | TGTGCCAGCAGTTCCTTCCAGGGAGGGCTGAACACTGAAGCTTTCTTT | CASSSFQGGLNTEAFF
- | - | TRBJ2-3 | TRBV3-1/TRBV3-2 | TGTGCCAGCAGCCAAGGTCCTGGGCAGCAGGATACGCAGTATTTT | CASSQGPGQQDTQYF
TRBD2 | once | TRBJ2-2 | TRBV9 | TGTGCCAGCAGCGTAGGCCTAGCGGGAGGGCCGTCCGGGGAGCTGTTTTTT | CASSVGLAGGPSGELFF
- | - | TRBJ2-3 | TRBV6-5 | TGTGCCAGCTCCCCTAGCGTCAGCACAGATACGCAGTATTTT | CASSPSVSTDTQYF
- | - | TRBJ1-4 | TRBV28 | TGTGCCACCGATGGCGGAAAACTGTTTTTT | CATDGGKLFF
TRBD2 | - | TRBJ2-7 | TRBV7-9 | TGTGCCAGCAGCTTAGGTGGACTAGCTTACGAGCAGTACTTC | CASSLGGLAYEQYF
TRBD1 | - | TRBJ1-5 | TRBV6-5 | TGTGCCAGCAGGCAAAACAGGGGCCCCAATCAGCCCCAGCATTTT | CASRQNRGPNQPQHF
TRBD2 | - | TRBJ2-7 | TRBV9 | TGTGCCAGCAGCGTAGGTGGGACTAATACCTACGAGCAGTACTTC | CASSVGGTNTYEQYF
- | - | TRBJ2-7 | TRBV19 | TGTGCCAGTAGTCTCGCCCCAGGGGGGCACACCTACGAGCAGTACTTC | CASSLAPGGHTYEQYF
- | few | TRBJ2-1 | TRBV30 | TGTGCCTGGAGTGGGGTGCGGCTGAACAATGAGCAGTTCTTC | CAWSGVRLNNEQFF
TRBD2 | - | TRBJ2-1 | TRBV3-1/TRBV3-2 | TGTGCCAGCAGCCAAGAGCTCCCCCCGCTGCGGCTAGCGGGAGGTAGCTCCTACAATGAGCAGTTCTTC | CASSQELPPLRLAGGSSYNEQFF
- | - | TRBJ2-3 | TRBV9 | TGTGCCAGCAGCGTTACTAGCACAGATACGCAGTATTTT | CASSVTSTDTQYF
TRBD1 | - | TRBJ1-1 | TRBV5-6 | TGTGCCAGCAGCTTACCAGGGGGCTTAAGGACTGAAGCTTTCTTT | CASSLPGGLRTEAFF
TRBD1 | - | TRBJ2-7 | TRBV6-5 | TGTGCCAGCAGTTACCCAATTACAGGGGACTACGAGCAGTACTTC | CASSYPITGDYEQYF
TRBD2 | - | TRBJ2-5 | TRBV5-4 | TGTGCCAGCAGCTCCTCCGGGACTAGCGGGAGGGCCCGAGAGACCCAGTACTTC | CASSSSGTSGRARETQYF
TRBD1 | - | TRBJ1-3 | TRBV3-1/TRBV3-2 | TGTGCCAGCAGCCACCCGGGACAGGGCTCTGGAAACACCATATATTTT | CASSHPGQGSGNTIYF
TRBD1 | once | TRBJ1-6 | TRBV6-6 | TGTGCCAGCGGCTACCTCGGGACAGGTCTTCTTCCCTTTAATTCACCCCTCCACTTT | CASGYLGTGLLPFNSPLHF
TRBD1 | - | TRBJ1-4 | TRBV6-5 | TGTGCCAGCAGCTTGGACAGGGGGAGTGAAAAACTGTTTTTT | CASSLDRGSEKLFF
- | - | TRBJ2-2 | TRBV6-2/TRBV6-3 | TGTGCCAGCAGTTCTCTCAGGGCTTCCACCGGGGAGCTGTTTTTT | CASSSLRASTGELFF
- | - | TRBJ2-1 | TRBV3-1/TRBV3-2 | TGTGCCAGCAGCGTATTCTCAGGCAATGAGCAGTTCTTC | CASSVFSGNEQFF
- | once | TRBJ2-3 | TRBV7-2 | TGTGCCAGCAGCCCCCGACACCTCGCGGATACGCAGTATTTT | CASSPRHLADTQYF
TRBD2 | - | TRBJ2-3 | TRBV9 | TGTGCCAGCAGCGTGACTAGCGGGAGCACAGATACGCAGTATTTT | CASSVTSGSTDTQYF
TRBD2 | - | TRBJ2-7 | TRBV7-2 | TGTGCCAGCAGCTTACCCCTAGCGGGGGCCCACGAGCAGTACTTC | CASSLPLAGAHEQYF
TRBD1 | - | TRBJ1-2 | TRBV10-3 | TGTGCCATCAGCACAGGGGGCGGCTATGGCTACACCTTC | CAISTGGGYGYTF
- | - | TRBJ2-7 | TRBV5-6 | TGTGCCAGCAGCTTAGAGGCCGGGACACTTCCCTACGAGCAGTACTTC | CASSLEAGTLPYEQYF
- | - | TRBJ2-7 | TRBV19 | TGTGCCAGTAGTTCGCGCTCCTACGAGCAGTACTTC | CASSSRSYEQYF
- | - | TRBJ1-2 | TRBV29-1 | TGCAGCGTTGAGTCGGGGGGGAACTATGGCTACACCTTC | CSVESGGNYGYTF
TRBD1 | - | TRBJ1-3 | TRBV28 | TGTGCCAGCAATAATTGGGACCGACAGGGGGCGCGAGGAAACACCATATATTTT | CASNNWDRQGARGNTIYF
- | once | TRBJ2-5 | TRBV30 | TGTGCCTGGAAGGGGGCAGGGGGAGGCGAGACCCAGTACTTC | CAWKGAGGGETQYF
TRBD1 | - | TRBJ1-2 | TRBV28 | TGTGCCAGCAGTCGGCGACAGGGGGCGCCGAGTGGCTACACCTTC | CASSRRQGAPSGYTF
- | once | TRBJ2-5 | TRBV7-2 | TGTGCCAGCAGCTTAATAGTGGGAGGTAACCAAGAGACCCAGTACTTC | CASSLIVGGNQETQYF
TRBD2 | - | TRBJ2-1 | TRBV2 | TGTGCCAGCAGTGAACCGACTAGCGGAGAGGGCAATGAGCAGTTCTTC | CASSEPTSGEGNEQFF
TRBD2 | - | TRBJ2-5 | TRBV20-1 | TGCAGTGCTAGTCGCCTAGCGGGAGGGCGGGAAGAGACCCAGTACTTC | CSASRLAGGREETQYF
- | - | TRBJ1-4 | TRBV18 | TGTGCCAGCTCTCCGGACAGCCTTAATGAAAAACTGTTTTTT | CASSPDSLNEKLFF
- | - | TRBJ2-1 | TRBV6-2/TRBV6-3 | TGTGCCAGCAGTTACCGACCCAGCAGGGCGTTATACAATGAGCAGTTCTTC | CASSYRPSRALYNEQFF
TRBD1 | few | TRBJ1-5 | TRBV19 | TGTGCCAGTAGTAGGACAGGGGTGGGGCAGCCCCAGCATTTT | CASSRTGVGQPQHF
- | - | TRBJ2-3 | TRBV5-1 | TGCGCCAGCAGCGCGACAGGACGGGGCGTAAGAGATACGCAGTATTTT | CASSATGRGVRDTQYF
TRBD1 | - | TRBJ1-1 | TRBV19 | TGTGCCAGTAAAAGGGCTTTGGGACAGGGGTTCGAAGCTTTCTTT | CASKRALGQGFEAFF
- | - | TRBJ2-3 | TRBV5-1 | TGCGCCAGCAGCTCCAGCGGCCTCGAATCAGATACGCAGTATTTT | CASSSSGLESDTQYF
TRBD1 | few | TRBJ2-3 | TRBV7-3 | TGTGCCAGCAGCCCCGGACAGGGGATAACAGCAGATACGCAGTATTTT | CASSPGQGITADTQYF
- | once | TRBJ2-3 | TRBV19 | TGTGCCAGTAGTATAGTAAGGGGATTCACAGATACGCAGTATTTT | CASSIVRGFTDTQYF
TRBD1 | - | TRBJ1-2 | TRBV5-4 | TGTGCCAGCAGCTCGGACAGGGGAAGCTATGGCTACACCTTC | CASSSDRGSYGYTF
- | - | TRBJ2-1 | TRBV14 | TGTGCCAGCAGCCAAGAAGGCCTAGTACGCGGTAGTGAGCAGTTCTTC | CASSQEGLVRGSEQFF
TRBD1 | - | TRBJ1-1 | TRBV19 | TGTGCCAGTAGTATTTTAATCGGACAGGGGGGAACTGAAGCTTTCTTT | CASSILIGQGGTEAFF
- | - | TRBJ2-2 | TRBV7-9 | TGTGCCAGCAGCGGCCCCCCCGGGGGAGCGAACACCGGGGAGCTGTTTTTT | CASSGPPGGANTGELFF
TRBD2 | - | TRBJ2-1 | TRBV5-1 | TGCACCAGCAGCTTGACAGCGGGGTACAATGAGCAGTTCTTC | CTSSLTAGYNEQFF
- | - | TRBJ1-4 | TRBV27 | TGTGCCAGCAGTTTCAGCGAAGACAGGTCGTTGTTTTTT | CASSFSEDRSLFF
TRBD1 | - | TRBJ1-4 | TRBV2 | TGTGCCAGCACCCGGGACAGTATAGAAAAACTGTTTTTT | CASTRDSIEKLFF